The entry below gives a single TCR beta chain sequence along with its context. Clones were sequenced by immunoSEQ multiplex PCR, and TCRdb holds only the in-frame ones, with some missing. The sample holds tens of thousands of clones, approximately 96% seen once. This sample is part of a study of cytomegalovirus exposure and HLA in healthy donors. Across the study: The roughly 110 validation repertoires matched the roughly 700 first-cohort repertoires in platform, a later analysis reported.

Germline trimming cut 0 bases from V and 4 bases from J; bases unmatched to any gene: 10. The CDR3 extends over 19 amino acids. Looked up from germline, CDR1 is SGHNT and CDR2 is YYREEE (reference sequence). The rearrangement joins TRBV5-4 to TRBJ2-5; 15 bases fit TRBD2. The source is a man younger than 30 in good health and CMV-seronegative. The material sequenced was PBMCs. CDR3 sequence reads: CASSLGTSGRAGIRETQYF. The CDR3 coding sequence is TGTGCCAGCAGCTTGGGGACTAGCGGGAGGGCGGGCATTCGAGAGACCCAGTACTTC.